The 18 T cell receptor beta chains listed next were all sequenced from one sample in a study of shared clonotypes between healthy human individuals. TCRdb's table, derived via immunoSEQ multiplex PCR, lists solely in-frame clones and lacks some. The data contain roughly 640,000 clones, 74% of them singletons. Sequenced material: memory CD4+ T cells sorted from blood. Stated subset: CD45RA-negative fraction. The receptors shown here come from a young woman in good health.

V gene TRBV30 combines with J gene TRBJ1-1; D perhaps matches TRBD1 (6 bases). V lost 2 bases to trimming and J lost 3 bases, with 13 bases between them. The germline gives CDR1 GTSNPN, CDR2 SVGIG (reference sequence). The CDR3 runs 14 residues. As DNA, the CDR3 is TGTGCCTGGAGTCTTCAACAGGGAGACACTGAAGCTTTCTTT. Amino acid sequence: CAWSLQQGDTEAFF. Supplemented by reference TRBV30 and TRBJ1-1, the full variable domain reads SQTIHQWPATLVQPVGSPLSLECTVEGTSNPNLYWYRQAAGRGLQLLFYSVGIGQISSEVPQNLSASRPQDRQFILSSKKLLLSDSGFYLCAWSLQQGDTEAFFGQGTRLTVV.

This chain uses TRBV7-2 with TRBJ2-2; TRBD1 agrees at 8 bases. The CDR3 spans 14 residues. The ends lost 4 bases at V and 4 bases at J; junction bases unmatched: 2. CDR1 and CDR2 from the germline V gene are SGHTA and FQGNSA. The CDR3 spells CASSSQGATGELFF. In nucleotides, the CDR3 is TGTGCCAGCAGCTCTCAGGGGGCCACCGGGGAGCTGTTTTTT.

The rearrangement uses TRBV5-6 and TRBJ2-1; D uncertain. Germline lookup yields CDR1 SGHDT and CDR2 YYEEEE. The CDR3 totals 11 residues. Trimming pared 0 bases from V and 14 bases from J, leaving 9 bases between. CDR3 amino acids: CASSLAGREFF. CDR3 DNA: TGTGCCAGCAGCTTGGCCGGACGGGAGTTCTTC.

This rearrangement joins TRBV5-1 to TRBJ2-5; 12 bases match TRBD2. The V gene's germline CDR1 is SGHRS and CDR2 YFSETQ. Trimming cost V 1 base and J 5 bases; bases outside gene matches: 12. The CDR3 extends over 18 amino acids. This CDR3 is CASSLSSLAGGPSETQYF. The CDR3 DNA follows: TGCGCCAGCAGCTTGAGCTCTCTAGCGGGAGGGCCCTCGGAGACCCAGTACTTC.

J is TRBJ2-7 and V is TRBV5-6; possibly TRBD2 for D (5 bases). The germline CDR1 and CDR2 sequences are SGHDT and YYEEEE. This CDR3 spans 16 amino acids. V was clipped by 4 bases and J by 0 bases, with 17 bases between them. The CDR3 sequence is CASSPTSGLGSYEQYF. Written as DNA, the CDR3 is TGTGCCAGCAGCCCGACAAGCGGTCTCGGCTCCTACGAGCAGTACTTC. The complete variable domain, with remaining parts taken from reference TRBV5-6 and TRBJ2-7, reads DAGVTQSPTHLIKTRGQQVTLRCSPKSGHDTVSWYQQALGQGPQFIFQYYEEEERQRGNFPDRFSGHQFPNYSSELNVNALLLGDSALYLCASSPTSGLGSYEQYFGPGTRLTVT.

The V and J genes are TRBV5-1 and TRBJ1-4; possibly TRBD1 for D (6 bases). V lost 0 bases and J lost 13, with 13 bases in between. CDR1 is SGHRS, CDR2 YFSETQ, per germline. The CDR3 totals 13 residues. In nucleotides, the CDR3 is TGCGCCAGCAGCTTGGAAACAGGGCCCCGACTGTTTTTT. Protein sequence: CASSLETGPRLFF. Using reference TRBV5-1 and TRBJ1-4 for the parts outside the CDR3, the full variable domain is KAGVTQTPRYLIKTRGQQVTLSCSPISGHRSVSWYQQTPGQGLQFLFEYFSETQRNKGNFPGRFSGRQFSNSRSEMNVSTLELGDSALYLCASSLETGPRLFFGSGTQLSVL.

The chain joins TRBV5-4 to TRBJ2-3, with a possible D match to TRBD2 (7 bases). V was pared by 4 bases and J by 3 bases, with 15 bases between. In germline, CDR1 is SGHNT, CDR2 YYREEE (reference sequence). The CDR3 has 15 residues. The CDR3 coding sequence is TGTGCCAGCAGCACGCGGGAGCAGGGGACAGATACGCAGTATTTT. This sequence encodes CASSTREQGTDTQYF.

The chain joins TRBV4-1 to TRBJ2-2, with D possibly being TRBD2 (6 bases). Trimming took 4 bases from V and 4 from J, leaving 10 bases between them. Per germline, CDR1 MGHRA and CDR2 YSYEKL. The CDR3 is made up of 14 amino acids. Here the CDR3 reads CASSPGTVTGELFF. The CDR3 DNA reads TGCGCCAGCAGCCCCGGGACTGTCACCGGGGAGCTGTTTTTT.

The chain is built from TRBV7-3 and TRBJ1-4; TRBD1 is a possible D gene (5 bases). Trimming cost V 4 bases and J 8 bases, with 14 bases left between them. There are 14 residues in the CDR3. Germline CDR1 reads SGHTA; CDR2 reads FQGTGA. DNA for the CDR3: TGTGCCAGCAGCTCGCAGGGAGGAGGGGAAAAACTGTTTTTT. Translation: CASSSQGGGEKLFF.

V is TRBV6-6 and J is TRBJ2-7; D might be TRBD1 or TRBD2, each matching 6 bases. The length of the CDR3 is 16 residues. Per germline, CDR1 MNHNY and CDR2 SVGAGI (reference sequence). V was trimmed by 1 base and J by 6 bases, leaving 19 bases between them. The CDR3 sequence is CASSYWLGGQGGEQYF. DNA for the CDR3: TGTGCCAGCAGTTACTGGCTTGGGGGGCAGGGAGGCGAGCAGTACTTC.

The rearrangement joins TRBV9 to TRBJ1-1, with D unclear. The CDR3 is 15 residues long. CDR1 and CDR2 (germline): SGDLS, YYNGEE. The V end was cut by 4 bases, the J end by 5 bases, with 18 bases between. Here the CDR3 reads CASSPRGGPNTEAFF. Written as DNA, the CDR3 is TGTGCCAGCAGCCCCCGGGGAGGACCGAATACTGAAGCTTTCTTT.

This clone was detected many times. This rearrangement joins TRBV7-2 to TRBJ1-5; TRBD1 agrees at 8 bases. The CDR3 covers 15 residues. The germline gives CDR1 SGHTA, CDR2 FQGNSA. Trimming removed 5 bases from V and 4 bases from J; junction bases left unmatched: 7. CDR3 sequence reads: CASSIRTGRNQPQHF. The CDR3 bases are TGTGCCAGCAGCATACGGACAGGGCGGAATCAGCCCCAGCATTTT.

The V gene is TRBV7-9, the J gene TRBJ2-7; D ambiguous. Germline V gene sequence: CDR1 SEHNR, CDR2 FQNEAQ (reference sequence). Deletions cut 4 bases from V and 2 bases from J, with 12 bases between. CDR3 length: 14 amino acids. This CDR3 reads CASSSLSSPYEQYF. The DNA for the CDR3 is TGTGCCAGCAGCTCTCTTTCCTCCCCCTACGAGCAGTACTTC.

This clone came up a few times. The CDR3 protein is CSVALDVEGGGYTF. As DNA, the CDR3 is TGCAGCGTTGCCTTGGACGTAGAAGGCGGTGGCTACACCTTC. This chain joins TRBV29-1 and TRBJ1-2; D is ambiguous. V lost 4 bases to trimming and J lost 7 bases, with 19 bases between them. From germline, CDR1 is SQVTM and CDR2 ANQGSEA. The CDR3 has 14 residues.

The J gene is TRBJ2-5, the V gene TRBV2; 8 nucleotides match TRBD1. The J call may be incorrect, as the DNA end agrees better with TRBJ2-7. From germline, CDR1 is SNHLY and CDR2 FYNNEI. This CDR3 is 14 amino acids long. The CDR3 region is CASTLQGDTYEQYF. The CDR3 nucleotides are TGTGCCAGCACTCTACAGGGGGACACCTACGAGCAGTACTTC.

This CDR3 is CASSLLFGELFF. CDR3 DNA: TGTGCCAGCAGCTTATTGTTCGGGGAGCTGTTTTTT. The chain joins TRBV7-2 to TRBJ2-2; D is unclear. The ends were cut back, 2 bases at V and 7 bases at J, with 5 bases in the middle. This CDR3 region has 12 residues. Germline V gene sequence: CDR1 SGHTA, CDR2 FQGNSA.

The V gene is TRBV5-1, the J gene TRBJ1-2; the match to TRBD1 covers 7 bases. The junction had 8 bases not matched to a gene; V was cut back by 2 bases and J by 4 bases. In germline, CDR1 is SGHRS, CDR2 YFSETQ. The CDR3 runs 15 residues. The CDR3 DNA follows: TGCGCCAGCAGCTTTCGGCAGGGGGGTTCCTATGGCTACACCTTC. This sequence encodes CASSFRQGGSYGYTF.

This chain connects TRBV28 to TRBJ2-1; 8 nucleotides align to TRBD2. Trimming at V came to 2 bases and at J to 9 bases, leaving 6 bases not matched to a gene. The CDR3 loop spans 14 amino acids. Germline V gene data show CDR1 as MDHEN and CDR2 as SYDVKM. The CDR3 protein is CASSLPYREGEQFF. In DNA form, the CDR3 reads TGTGCCAGCAGTTTACCCTACCGGGAGGGTGAGCAGTTCTTC.